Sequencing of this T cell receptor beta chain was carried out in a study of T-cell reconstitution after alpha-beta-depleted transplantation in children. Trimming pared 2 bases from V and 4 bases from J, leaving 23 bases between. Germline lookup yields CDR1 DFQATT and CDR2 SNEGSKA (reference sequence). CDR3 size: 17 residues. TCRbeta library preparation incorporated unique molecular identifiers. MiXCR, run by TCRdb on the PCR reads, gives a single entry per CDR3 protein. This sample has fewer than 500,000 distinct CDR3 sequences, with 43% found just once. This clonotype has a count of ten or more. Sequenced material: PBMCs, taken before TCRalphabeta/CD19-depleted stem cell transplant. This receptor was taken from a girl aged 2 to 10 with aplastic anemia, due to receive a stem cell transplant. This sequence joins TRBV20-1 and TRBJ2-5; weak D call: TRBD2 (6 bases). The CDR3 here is CSARNLLEGWSGETQYF. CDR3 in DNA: TGCAGTGCTAGAAACCTTCTGGAGGGTTGGTCGGGAGAGACCCAGTACTTC.